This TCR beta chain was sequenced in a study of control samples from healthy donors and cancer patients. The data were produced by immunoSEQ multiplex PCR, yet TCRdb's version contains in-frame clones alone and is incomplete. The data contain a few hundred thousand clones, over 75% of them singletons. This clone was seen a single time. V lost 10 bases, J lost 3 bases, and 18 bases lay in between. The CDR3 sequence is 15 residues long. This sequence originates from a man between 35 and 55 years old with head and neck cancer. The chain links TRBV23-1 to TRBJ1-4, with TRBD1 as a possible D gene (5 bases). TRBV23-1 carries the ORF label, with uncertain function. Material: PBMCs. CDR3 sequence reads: CATPGFGLPNEKLFF. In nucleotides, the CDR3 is TGCGCCACCCCAGGGTTTGGCCTTCCTAATGAAAAACTGTTTTTT.